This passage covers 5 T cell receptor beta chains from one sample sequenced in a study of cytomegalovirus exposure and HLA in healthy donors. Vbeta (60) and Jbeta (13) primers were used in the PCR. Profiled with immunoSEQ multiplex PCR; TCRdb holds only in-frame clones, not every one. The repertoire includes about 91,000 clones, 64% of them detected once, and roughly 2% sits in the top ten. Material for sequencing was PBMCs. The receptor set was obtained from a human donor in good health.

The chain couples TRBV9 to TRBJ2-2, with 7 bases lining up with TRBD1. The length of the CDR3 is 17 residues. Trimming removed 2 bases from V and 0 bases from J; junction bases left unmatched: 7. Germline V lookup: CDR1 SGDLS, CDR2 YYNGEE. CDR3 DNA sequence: TGTGCCAGCAGCGTGTTGTCCGGGACAGCGAACACCGGGGAGCTGTTTTTT. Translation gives CASSVLSGTANTGELFF.

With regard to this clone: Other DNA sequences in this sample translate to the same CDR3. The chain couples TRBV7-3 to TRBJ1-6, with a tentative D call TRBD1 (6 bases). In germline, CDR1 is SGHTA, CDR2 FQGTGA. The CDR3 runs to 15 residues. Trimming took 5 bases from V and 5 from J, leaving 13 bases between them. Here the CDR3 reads CASSPRGGHNSPLHF. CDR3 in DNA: TGTGCCAGCAGCCCCAGGGGTGGCCATAATTCACCCCTCCACTTT.

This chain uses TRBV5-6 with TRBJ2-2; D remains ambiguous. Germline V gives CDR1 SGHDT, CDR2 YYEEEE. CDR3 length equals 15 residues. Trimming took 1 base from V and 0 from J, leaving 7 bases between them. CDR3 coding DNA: TGTGCCAGCAGCTTGTTGGCACCGAACACCGGGGAGCTGTTTTTT. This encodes CASSLLAPNTGELFF.

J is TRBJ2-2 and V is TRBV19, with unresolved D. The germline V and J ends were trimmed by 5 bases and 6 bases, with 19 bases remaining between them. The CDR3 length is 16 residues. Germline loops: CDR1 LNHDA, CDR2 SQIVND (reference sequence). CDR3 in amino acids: CASSALMFSGPGELFF. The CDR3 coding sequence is TGTGCCAGTAGTGCCCTGATGTTTAGTGGGCCCGGGGAGCTGTTTTTT.

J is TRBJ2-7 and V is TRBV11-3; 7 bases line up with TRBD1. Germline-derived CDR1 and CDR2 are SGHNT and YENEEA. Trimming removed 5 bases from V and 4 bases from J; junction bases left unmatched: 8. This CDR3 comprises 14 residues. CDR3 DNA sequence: TGTGCCAGCAGCCGACAGGGAAGTTGGTACGAGCAGTACTTC. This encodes CASSRQGSWYEQYF.